This record covers a single TCR beta chain. Its antigen is unidentified. The CDR3 totals 12 residues. The germline V gene has CDR1 SQVTM and CDR2 ANQGSEA. V shed 3 bases and J shed 4 bases, with 9 bases lying between them. Using its own MiXCR run on the reads, TCRdb lists one record per CDR3 protein. The sample holds under 800,000 distinct CDR3 sequences, more than 20% seen once. The data belong to a study of T cell repertoires in cytomegalovirus infection. Study summary: Carrying CMV and the relevant HLA type showed in public TCR beta signatures. Points from the study as a whole: HLA-C-restricted CMV clonotypes gave the most frequent clonotype in two of eight donors.

The sample consisted of CD8+ T cells from PBMCs. The genes are TRBV29-1 and TRBJ1-1, with D possibly matching TRBD1 (6 bases). The clonotype was recovered from a human donor in good health (CMV status not recorded). Some clones in this sample may be carry-over from other donors' samples. Here the CDR3 reads CSVDLGATEAFF. CDR3 nucleotide sequence: TGCAGCGTTGATCTGGGGGCCACTGAAGCTTTCTTT.